Listed below are T cell receptor beta chains from one sample, sequenced in a study of T cells in Graves' hyperthyroidism and ophthalmopathy. TCRdb itself ran the multiplex PCR reads through MiXCR, one entry per CDR3 protein. The data show about 600,000 distinct CDR3 sequences, about 16% seen once. Sequences were obtained from blood. These receptors all come from a woman in her forties with Graves' ophthalmopathy. Both conserved end residues are part of each CDR3. A D gene is named only where the DNA matches it firmly. Size values are once, few and many counts, or a class for expanded clones, and some rows have none.

clone size | D gene | J gene | V gene | CDR3 DNA | CDR3 protein
- | - | TRBJ2-1 | TRBV6-2/TRBV6-3 | TGTGCCAGCAGTTACTCAGACGTGAGTAGTTACAATGAGCAGTTCTTC | CASSYSDVSSYNEQFF
many | - | TRBJ1-3 | TRBV12-3/TRBV12-4 | TGTGCCAGCAGTTTAGCTACGGGAACTGGAAACACCATATATTTT | CASSLATGTGNTIYF
few | - | TRBJ2-5 | TRBV7-3 | TGTGCCAGCAGCTCTGCAACAGGAGAGACCCAGTACTTC | CASSSATGETQYF
few | - | TRBJ2-6 | TRBV6-5 | TGTGCCAGCAGTTACACGTCACAGTACTCTGGGGCCAACGTCCTGACTTTC | CASSYTSQYSGANVLTF
many | TRBD2 | TRBJ2-1 | TRBV3-1 | TGTGCCAGCAGCCAACTAGCGGGGGGCAGGAGTGAGCAGTTCTTC | CASSQLAGGRSEQFF
many | - | TRBJ2-3 | TRBV7-9 | TGTGCCAGCAGCCAACGGGAGTGGGGCGCTTCAGGAACGCAGTATTTT | CASSQREWGASGTQYF
many | - | TRBJ2-7 | TRBV28 | TGTGCCAGCAGCCCGGGCGGACGCGAGCAGTACTTC | CASSPGGREQYF
many | - | TRBJ2-2 | TRBV2 | TGTGCCAGCACAATGATAAACACCGGGGAGCTGTTTTTT | CASTMINTGELFF
many | TRBD2 | TRBJ2-1 | TRBV27 | TGTGCCAGCAGTTGGGGGACTAGCGGGAGAAATGAGCAGTTCTTC | CASSWGTSGRNEQFF
many | - | TRBJ2-1 | TRBV18 | TGTGCCAGCTCACCACCGGGGACGACTTACAATGAGCAGTTCTTC | CASSPPGTTYNEQFF
few | - | TRBJ1-1 | TRBV12-3/TRBV12-4 | TGTGCCAGCAGTTTCGGAATTGACACTGAAGCTTTCTTT | CASSFGIDTEAFF
- | TRBD2 | TRBJ2-1 | TRBV27 | TGTGCCAGCAGCGACAGCGGGAGACACAATGAGCAGTTCTTC | CASSDSGRHNEQFF
many | TRBD1 | TRBJ2-7 | TRBV6-1 | TGTGCCAGCAGTCACGACAGGGGCGAGCAGTACTTC | CASSHDRGEQYF
few | - | TRBJ2-1 | TRBV20-1 | TGCAGTGCTAGGTTCCCCGGGGAGGCCTACAATGAGCAGTTCTTC | CSARFPGEAYNEQFF
few | TRBD2 | TRBJ2-5 | TRBV11-2 | TGTGCCAGCAGCCCGCGGGGGTACGACCAAGAGACCCAGTACTTC | CASSPRGYDQETQYF
few | - | TRBJ2-5 | TRBV3-1 | TGTGCCAGCAGCCTCGCGTTACACCAAGAGACCCAGTACTTC | CASSLALHQETQYF
many | - | TRBJ2-5 | TRBV5-6 | TGTGCCAGCAGCTTGGGATATTCATACGGGACCCAGTACTTC | CASSLGYSYGTQYF
- | TRBD1 | TRBJ2-2 | TRBV6-5 | TGTGCCAGCAGTTTCACCGGGACAGAGCTCCTTGTCGGGGAGCTGTTTTTT | CASSFTGTELLVGELFF
few | - | TRBJ1-1 | TRBV20-1 | TGCAGTGCTAGGGACTTGACGGAGGGCCTGGCTGAAGCTTTCTTT | CSARDLTEGLAEAFF
few | - | TRBJ2-2 | TRBV12-3/TRBV12-4 | TGTGCCAGCAGCCTATTATGGCGATACGGGGAGCTGTTTTTT | CASSLLWRYGELFF
- | - | TRBJ2-2 | TRBV10-3 | TGTGCCATCAGTGAGAAACTGAACACCGGGGAGCTGTTTTTT | CAISEKLNTGELFF
many | - | TRBJ2-7 | TRBV11-2 | TGTGCCAGCAGCCTCCTCTTCCACGAGCAGTACTTC | CASSLLFHEQYF
few | - | TRBJ2-2 | TRBV6-2/TRBV6-3 | TGTGCCACCCGCCCATACACGGGGACCGGGGAGCTGTTTTTT | CATRPYTGTGELFF
- | TRBD1 | TRBJ2-1 | TRBV11-2 | TGTGCCAGCAGCCTGGACAGGGGCTTGAATGAGCAGTTCTTC | CASSLDRGLNEQFF
many | - | TRBJ1-1 | TRBV2 | TGTGCCAGCGAGGAACAGAGGAACACTGAAGCTTTCTTT | CASEEQRNTEAFF
many | - | TRBJ2-3 | TRBV20-1 | TGCAGTGCTAGAGACTCGTGGGCTCGGGATAACACAGATACGCAGTATTTT | CSARDSWARDNTDTQYF
once | - | TRBJ2-1 | TRBV2 | TGTGCCAGCAGACCCCCCGGCTGGCCCTACAATGAGCAGTTCTTC | CASRPPGWPYNEQFF
many | - | TRBJ1-1 | TRBV30 | TGTGCCTGGAGGATGGCAGGGGCCCCTGAAGCTTTCTTT | CAWRMAGAPEAFF
- | TRBD1 | TRBJ2-2 | TRBV5-1 | TGCGCCAGCAGCTACCAGGGGGAGTACACCGGGGAGCTGTTTTTT | CASSYQGEYTGELFF